This T cell receptor (beta chain) was found in a study of blood T cell repertoires in COVID-19. Study-wide background: Spain, Italy and the United States supplied samples that represented acute and convalescent COVID-19. Sources were T cells, B-cell-depleted T cells, or PBMCs; the material itself was cDNA or gDNA.

Per the original methods: Counts of nucleated cells, estimated from reference gene primer amplification, were obtained. The data were produced by immunoSEQ multiplex PCR, yet TCRdb's version contains in-frame clones alone and is incomplete. Clone size and the V and J calls come from that table; the DNA yielded D and trimming. The sample records approximately 18,000 clones, 85% to 90% being singletons. V was pared by 7 bases and J by 0 bases, with 13 bases between. In germline, CDR1 is LNHDA, CDR2 SQIVND (reference sequence). The CDR3 has 15 residues. This sequence originates from a human donor with active COVID-19. The donor label of this sample is uncertain. The sample comprised peripheral blood. V and J are TRBV19 and TRBJ2-1, with a tentative D call TRBD1 (6 bases). This chain's CDR3 is CASTEQGHSYNEQFF. CDR3 in DNA: TGTGCCAGTACCGAACAGGGACACTCCTACAATGAGCAGTTCTTC.